This T cell receptor (beta chain) was captured by sequencing in a study of cytomegalovirus exposure and HLA in healthy donors (dated by TCRdb to the late 2010s). Regarding the complete study: In an earlier analysis of 550 to 750 of the donors, 276 Gb of sequence data and some 100 million unique TCR beta sequences from about 179 million T cells were reported. Roughly 300 gigabases of sequencing data and 70 million to 95 million unique TCR sequences made up an early release that covered approximately 650 HLA-typed donors. Of the 398 genotyped donors, more than 75% were placed in the genetic ancestry cluster associated with self-reported Caucasian donors. The aim of the study was to test whether cataloging public T cell receptors could identify signatures of past pathogen exposure. The study profiled the T cell repertoires of around 700 subjects by immunosequencing and related them to cytomegalovirus serostatus. In addition to the first cohort of around 670 subjects, a separate validation cohort of approximately 130 different subjects was used. To predict cytomegalovirus infection status, the study brought together high-throughput TCR immunosequencing, statistical association of individual TCRs with disease status, and machine learning. A later analysis re-examined previously published TCR beta repertoires from just over 650 donors and added high-resolution HLA genotyping to investigate patterns of TCR occurrence. Rather than drawing on any new phenotypic data, the later analysis identified candidate immune exposures from TCR beta sequences and the way those sequences occurred across donors. An earlier analysis of 450 to 750 of the donors used high-throughput TCR beta sequencing to judge whether each TCR beta V gene segment behaved as functional or pseudogenic. Donor age, sex, ethnicity and CMV serostatus were compiled alongside the repertoire data. A later genetic analysis took genome-wide SNP genotypes for about 55% of the 666 donors and used that subset as a discovery cohort. Every discovery cohort repertoire had been produced on one sequencing platform. HLA typing included class I and class II loci at four-digit resolution. Typing coverage varied by locus: about 620-640 donors for A, B, C, DRB1 and DQB1; approximately 520 for DQA1; over 600 for DPA1; around 490 for DPB1. Five DR-DQ haplotypes were treated as single units for association and clustering because of strong linkage in the cohort. Among roughly 400 genotyped donors of the cohort, an average of approximately 200,000 unique TCR beta nucleotide sequences was sequenced per donor, of which about 18% were non-productive.

In the case of this clone: The specificity of this receptor is unknown. No per-base quality is available; no much larger clone lies one base away.

Overall study results and their limits: According to a later analysis, TCR association rates differed among HLA loci, with DRB1 alleles showing the most associated TCRs and HLA-C alleles showing the fewest. The sequencing pipeline was judged likely to have produced a cluster of highly shared sequence variants as a technical artifact. In an earlier analysis of under 600 of the donors, most TCR beta V segments were observed in productive rearrangements about 87% or about 30% of the time, broadly matching IMGT annotations. In a later genetic analysis, fewer N-insertions in productive TCRs were reported among donors in an Asian-associated ancestry cluster than the approximately 710-donor mean. Correlated functional status among segregating V segments might reflect linkage disequilibrium, but an unknown experimental factor could not be ruled out. Most TCR sequences were observed very rarely across donors, whereas some public TCRs were present in many individuals. In a later analysis, most CMV-associated TCR beta chains were found to appear HLA-restricted, with HLA associations seemingly driven largely by CMV exposure. Specific HLA alleles were associated with 15,000 to 20,000 TCR beta sequences at a false discovery rate of 0.05 in a later analysis. The study gave a list of roughly 150 TCR beta chains associated with cytomegalovirus. According to the authors, the approach could potentially be generalized to other disease states and immunological phenotypes. In a later analysis, several top co-occurrence clusters were reported to appear linked to parvovirus B19, influenza, CMV and Epstein-Barr virus. When HLA alleles, especially DR and DQ, strongly co-occurred, TCR associations were difficult to assign to individual alleles. Cytomegalovirus status was reported to be diagnosed by the classifier with high specificity and sensitivity in both the original and validation cohorts. The cohort was sequenced for TCR beta chains only, and without alpha or paired-chain data the features that could be detected were limited. HLA typing was unavailable for some donors at each locus, so association tests used only the typed subset. For the cohort, immune exposure information was limited to CMV serostatus. A further reported finding was that TCR beta sequences accurately predicted the HLA-A and HLA-B alleles for most subjects in the first cohort. A later analysis found that HLA-associated TCR beta chains were more clonally expanded and had lower generation probabilities than equally common non-associated chains. Because counts were too low, about 15 rarely observed V segments, including chromosome 9 orphons, were left out of the earlier analysis of 587 of the donors. A few of the identified cytomegalovirus-associated TCR beta chains were confirmed in vitro to be specific for cytomegalovirus antigens. Some IMGT-functional V segments, including TRBV6-2 and TRBV6-3, could not be told apart with the 87-base-pair reads, so those segments were excluded. V-gene and J-gene trimming of TCR beta chains was associated with a missense DCLRE1C variant in a later genetic analysis, and the association was replicated in an independent cohort. Roughly uniform sequencing depth across donors was assumed in presence/absence analyses, although this assumption may not hold.

Library preparation employed the immunoSEQ multiplex PCR assay. For the multiplex PCR, a mixture combining 60 forward primers for TCR Vbeta segments and 13 reverse primers for TCR Jbeta segments was used. A multiplex PCR assay on genomic DNA amplified the CDR3 region of rearranged TCR beta genes. Amplified TCR beta libraries were sequenced as 87-base-pair reads on the Illumina HiSeq System. As for the original processing: A later analysis tallied about 77 million unique TCR beta chains across the 666 repertoires, and approximately 11 million of those chains were shared by two or more donors. To remove PCR and sequencing errors, raw reads were error-corrected and collapsed into unique sequences using a nearest-neighbor algorithm that merged closely related sequences. V, D and J gene segments were assigned by aligning CDR3 sequences to IMGT reference sequences. For a sequence to be retained, a match of at least six nucleotides to both a V gene segment and a J gene segment was required. A rearrangement counted as productive if the CDR3 had no stop codons and remained in frame with V and J, and every other rearrangement counted as non-productive. Following IMGT convention, CDR3 was defined as the stretch from the second conserved V-encoded cysteine up to the conserved J-encoded phenylalanine. Sequences without an unambiguous match to a single V gene segment were excluded from the earlier analysis of a few hundred of the donors. An earlier analysis of 587 of the donors classified V segments as functional when productive rearrangements were above 56.7% and as segregating when the standard deviation between donors was above 5%. A statistical classification framework was built for diagnosing cytomegalovirus status from the catalog of TCR beta chain sequences. A later analysis assigned V and J genes by comparing TCR nucleotide sequences with IMGT/GENE-DB human TR gene sequences. A later analysis assigned CDR3 sequences and most-parsimonious VDJ recombination scenarios with the TCRdist pipeline. In a later analysis, every TCR beta chain was defined by the combination of its CDR3 amino acid sequence and its V-gene family, and reads without a unique V-gene family were dropped. To address suspected cross-contamination and a sequencing artifact, a later analysis removed 592 highly shared, low-generation-probability nucleotide sequences. A later analysis calculated a clonal expansion index for each public chain from normalized within-repertoire ranks of inferred template counts. In a later analysis, generation probabilities were computed using a VDJ recombination model fitted to out-of-frame rearrangements, and the results were checked against IGoR. In a later analysis, hypergeometric tests were used to score TCR-TCR, TCR-HLA and TCR-CMV co-occurrence, with a repertoire-size bias correction applied to TCR pairs. In a later analysis, false discovery rates were estimated by permuting HLA or CMV assignments 20 times. In a later analysis, co-occurring TCRs were grouped using DBSCAN, with TCRdist sequence similarity added in when clustering inside HLA-allele-positive subsets. Repertoires with fewer than 30,000 or more than 120,000 public chains, plus five repertoires with anomalous nucleotide sharing, were excluded from co-occurrence clustering. This immuneACCESS table, as held by TCRdb, lists in-frame sequences with V and J called but not all clones. Of the missing ones, under half trace to an unresolved V gene in checked studies; the others have no known cause. D and trimming were read from the DNA, whereas the V and J calls and clone size are those reported in that table. For this sample there are 200,000 to 250,000 clones; 65% to 85% appear just once. 1.7% of the sample comes from the top ten.

The cohort consisted of 666 healthy bone marrow donors. At the time of sampling, all cohort members were nominally healthy, though unrecorded immune exposures were likely present. The donor was CMV seronegative and was included in the group of a few hundred seronegative cohort members. A peripheral blood sample was provided by each donor, and peripheral blood mononuclear cells were used for TCR beta sequencing. The Qiagen DNeasy Blood Extraction Kit was used to extract genomic DNA from the blood cell samples. CDR3 length: 18 amino acids, cysteine to phenylalanine. Of the read, only the CDR3 DNA is kept; its 54 bases are in frame from base 1. Taken from the germline V gene, the CDR1 and CDR2 loops are SGHDT and YYEEEE. Clipping removes 1 base from V and 6 bases from J, with 14 as the unmatched junction base count.

Material: PBMCs. This receptor chain uses TRBV5-6 and TRBJ2-1; 9 of the junction bases match TRBD2. This TCR came from a man aged 45-65 years in good health and CMV-seronegative. For the CDR3, the sequence is CASSLISRGSGSRNEQFF. Here is the DNA: TGTGCCAGCAGCTTGATATCGAGGGGTAGCGGGAGTCGCAATGAGCAGTTCTTC.